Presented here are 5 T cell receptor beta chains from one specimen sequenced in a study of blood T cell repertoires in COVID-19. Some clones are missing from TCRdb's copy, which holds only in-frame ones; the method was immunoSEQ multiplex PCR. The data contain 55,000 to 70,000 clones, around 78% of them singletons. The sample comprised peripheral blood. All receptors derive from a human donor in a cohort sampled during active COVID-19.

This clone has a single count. The CDR3: CASSQDRVPLVSEQFF. The CDR3 DNA is TGCGCCAGCAGCCAAGATCGGGTCCCCCTGGTATCTGAGCAGTTCTTC. The rearrangement links TRBV4-3 to TRBJ2-1; D is ambiguous. From germline, CDR1 is LGHNA and CDR2 YSLEER. The CDR3 contains 16 residues. Deletions cut 0 bases from V and 9 bases from J, with 18 bases between.

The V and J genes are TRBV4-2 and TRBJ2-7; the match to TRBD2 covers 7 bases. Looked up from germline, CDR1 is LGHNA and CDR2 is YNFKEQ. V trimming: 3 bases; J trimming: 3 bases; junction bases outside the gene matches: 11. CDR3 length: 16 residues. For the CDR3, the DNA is TGTGCCAGCAGCCAGGCCGAGGGAGCGGGGATCTACGAGCAGTACTTC. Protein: CASSQAEGAGIYEQYF.

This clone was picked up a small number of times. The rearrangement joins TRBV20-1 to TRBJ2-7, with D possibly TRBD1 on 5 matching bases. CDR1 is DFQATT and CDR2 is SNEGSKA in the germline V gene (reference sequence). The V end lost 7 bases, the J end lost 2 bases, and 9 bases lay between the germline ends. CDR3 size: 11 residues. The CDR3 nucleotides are TGCAGTGTAGCAGGGACCTACGAGCAGTACTTC. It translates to CSVAGTYEQYF.

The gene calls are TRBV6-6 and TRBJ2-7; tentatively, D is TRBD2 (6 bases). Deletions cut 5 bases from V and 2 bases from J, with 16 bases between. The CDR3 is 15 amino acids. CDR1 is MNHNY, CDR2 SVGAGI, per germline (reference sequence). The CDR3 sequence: CASSRPGLPPYEQYF. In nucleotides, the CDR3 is TGTGCCAGCAGTCGTCCGGGACTTCCACCCTACGAGCAGTACTTC.

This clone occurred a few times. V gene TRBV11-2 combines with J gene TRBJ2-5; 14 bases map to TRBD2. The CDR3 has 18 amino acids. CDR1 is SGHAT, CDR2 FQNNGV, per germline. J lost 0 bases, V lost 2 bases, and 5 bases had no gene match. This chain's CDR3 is CASSLRLGLAGDQETQYF. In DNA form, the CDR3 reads TGTGCCAGCAGCTTAAGGTTGGGACTAGCGGGGGACCAAGAGACCCAGTACTTC.